This is a list of T cell receptor beta chains from one sample in a study of blood T cells in healthy people across ages. TCRdb reprocessed the 5' RACE reads with MiXCR, giving one entry per CDR3 protein. There are fewer than 1 million distinct CDR3 sequences in the sample; around two fifths occur only once, and under 20% lies in the top ten. The sample taken for sequencing was blood. The source is a man aged 55 to 70 in good health. Both conserved end residues are part of each CDR3.

v_call: TRBV27
j_call: TRBJ1-2
cdr3_aa: CASSSDGGFGYTF

v_call: TRBV6-5
j_call: TRBJ1-4
cdr3_aa: CASKGGSLGDEKLFF

v_call: TRBV20-1
j_call: TRBJ1-2
cdr3_aa: CSARGGGANGYTF

v_call: TRBV20-1
j_call: TRBJ2-5
cdr3_aa: CSARPNLARYQETQYF

v_call: TRBV2
j_call: TRBJ1-2
cdr3_aa: CASSPRGQVNYGYTF

v_call: TRBV7-2
j_call: TRBJ2-5
cdr3_aa: CAGSLALIRGTSGGQETQYF

v_call: TRBV14
j_call: TRBJ1-5
cdr3_aa: CASSQGTTPQHF

v_call: TRBV7-3
j_call: TRBJ2-3
cdr3_aa: CASSLGLAGGFSDTQYF

v_call: TRBV9
j_call: TRBJ1-1
cdr3_aa: CASSVSGTGGSGSENTEAFF

v_call: TRBV7-2
j_call: TRBJ1-1
cdr3_aa: CASSFGGRGTEAFF

v_call: TRBV2
j_call: TRBJ2-3
cdr3_aa: CASSPLTGTQYF

v_call: TRBV9
j_call: TRBJ2-7
cdr3_aa: CASSTRDRANYEQYF

v_call: TRBV21-1
j_call: TRBJ2-7
cdr3_aa: CASPQKSRGRNSGGASEQYF

v_call: TRBV27
j_call: TRBJ1-2
cdr3_aa: CASSLTHQDGYTF

v_call: TRBV20-1
j_call: TRBJ2-5
cdr3_aa: CSARGEQIRGETQYF

v_call: TRBV4-1
j_call: TRBJ2-6
cdr3_aa: CASSQDSGGESSGANVLTF

v_call: TRBV25-1
j_call: TRBJ2-1
cdr3_aa: CATVKVVEQFF

v_call: TRBV20-1
j_call: TRBJ1-2
cdr3_aa: CSASGDRAYGYTF

v_call: TRBV3-1
j_call: TRBJ2-1
cdr3_aa: CASSQVPFGSGAGEQFF

v_call: TRBV6-2/TRBV6-3
j_call: TRBJ2-5
cdr3_aa: CASSSRGDQETQYF

v_call: TRBV20-1
j_call: TRBJ1-1
cdr3_aa: CSARDAAAGTEAFF

v_call: TRBV6-1
j_call: TRBJ2-3
cdr3_aa: CASSEFRQGRDTQYF

v_call: TRBV10-3
j_call: TRBJ2-7
cdr3_aa: CAISESGGTSAGEKDEQYF

v_call: TRBV29-1
j_call: TRBJ2-3
cdr3_aa: CSVGGRDTQYF

v_call: TRBV3-1
j_call: TRBJ2-5
cdr3_aa: CASSPSLSGGASVETQYF

v_call: TRBV28
j_call: TRBJ1-5
cdr3_aa: CASSLWGYAGGDQPQHF

v_call: TRBV7-2
j_call: TRBJ2-3
cdr3_aa: CASSLRGSGGGKTDTQYF

v_call: TRBV11-2
j_call: TRBJ2-7
cdr3_aa: CASSSGTGLSYEQYF

v_call: TRBV20-1
j_call: TRBJ2-1
cdr3_aa: CSAKWRGDEQFF

v_call: TRBV5-6
j_call: TRBJ2-1
cdr3_aa: CASSRSHEQFF

v_call: TRBV20-1
j_call: TRBJ1-1
cdr3_aa: CSASNIMNTEAFF

v_call: TRBV10-3
j_call: TRBJ2-7
cdr3_aa: CAISEAGNEQYF

v_call: TRBV7-2
j_call: TRBJ2-7
cdr3_aa: CASRRGSRGSPYEQYF

v_call: TRBV5-1
j_call: TRBJ2-7
cdr3_aa: CASSLDGKYEQYF

v_call: TRBV7-6
j_call: TRBJ2-7
cdr3_aa: CASSLRSTGGSYEQYF

v_call: TRBV11-2
j_call: TRBJ2-7
cdr3_aa: CASSLMQASSYEQYF

v_call: TRBV9
j_call: TRBJ1-6
cdr3_aa: CASSVAPLPAGDSPLHF

v_call: TRBV7-9
j_call: TRBJ2-1
cdr3_aa: CASSLAGSGKYNEQFF

v_call: TRBV2
j_call: TRBJ1-2
cdr3_aa: CASIGLNYGYTF

v_call: TRBV2
j_call: TRBJ1-4
cdr3_aa: CASSENLSGLANEKLFF

v_call: TRBV7-2
j_call: TRBJ2-2
cdr3_aa: CASKRQGPNTRELFF

v_call: TRBV4-2
j_call: TRBJ2-7
cdr3_aa: CASSQEGTVEAQYF

v_call: TRBV30
j_call: TRBJ2-5
cdr3_aa: CAWSGSGTSGQETQYF

v_call: TRBV28
j_call: TRBJ2-7
cdr3_aa: CASRPSGGYEQYF

v_call: TRBV18
j_call: TRBJ2-5
cdr3_aa: CASSPSTGLETQYF

v_call: TRBV6-2/TRBV6-3
j_call: TRBJ2-4
cdr3_aa: CASRPGPVRRAKNIQYF

v_call: TRBV28
j_call: TRBJ1-1
cdr3_aa: CASSPNAGYNTEAFF

v_call: TRBV4-1
j_call: TRBJ1-2
cdr3_aa: CASSQTDSYGYGYTF

v_call: TRBV11-2
j_call: TRBJ2-1
cdr3_aa: CASSVQLAGVGYNEQFF

v_call: TRBV4-3
j_call: TRBJ1-2
cdr3_aa: CASSPVTGDYGYTF

v_call: TRBV5-1
j_call: TRBJ1-5
cdr3_aa: CASSTDGQPNQPQHF

v_call: TRBV29-1
j_call: TRBJ1-2
cdr3_aa: CSAAGRTGPESYTF

v_call: TRBV2
j_call: TRBJ2-3
cdr3_aa: CASSRQGIADTQYF

v_call: TRBV20-1
j_call: TRBJ2-4
cdr3_aa: CSASLWGQGGKNIQYF

v_call: TRBV10-2
j_call: TRBJ1-6
cdr3_aa: CASSESPGFSPLHF